Sequencing of this T cell receptor beta chain was carried out in a study of human T cells and chemical hapten exposure. This CDR3 spans 13 amino acids. Germline V gives CDR1 DFQATT, CDR2 SNEGSKA (reference sequence). Individual cDNA molecules (in the library) carried attached unique molecular identifiers. From the RACE reads, TCRdb called clonotypes with MiXCR, one entry per CDR3 protein. The sample holds about 81,000 distinct CDR3 sequences; under 9% are singletons and the top ten take 1.5% to 1.8%. Time point meaning: patch test 1, 2 weeks after DPC sensitization. Treatment noted: therapeutic diphenylcyclopropenone sensitization with weekly scalp DPC. This clonotype has at least ten counts. Germline is not matched at one junction end, which may reflect a read error.

The chain has TRBV20-1 and TRBJ1-2, with D possibly matching TRBD1 (5 bases). This TCR was sampled from a woman under 40 with alopecia areata. Some clones in this sample may be carry-over from other donors' samples. The sample consisted of whole blood, taken in connection with sensitization to the hapten diphenylcyclopropenone (DPC). The CDR3 DNA reads TGCAGTGCTGAAGGGGCCGGAAACTATGACTACACCTTC. This codes for CSAEGAGNYDYTF.